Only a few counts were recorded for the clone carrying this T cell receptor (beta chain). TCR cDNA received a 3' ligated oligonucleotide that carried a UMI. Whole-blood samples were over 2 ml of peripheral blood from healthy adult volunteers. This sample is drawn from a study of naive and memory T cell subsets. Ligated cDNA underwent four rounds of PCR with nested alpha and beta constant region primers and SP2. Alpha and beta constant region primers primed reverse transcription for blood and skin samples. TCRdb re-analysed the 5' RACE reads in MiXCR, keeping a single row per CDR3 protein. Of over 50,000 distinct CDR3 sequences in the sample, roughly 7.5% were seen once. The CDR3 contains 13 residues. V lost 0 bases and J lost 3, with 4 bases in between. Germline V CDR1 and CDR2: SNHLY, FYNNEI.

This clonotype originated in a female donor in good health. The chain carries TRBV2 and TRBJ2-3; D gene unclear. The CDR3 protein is CASSEARTDTQYF. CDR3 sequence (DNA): TGTGCCAGCAGTGAAGCGAGGACAGATACGCAGTATTTT.